These 17 T cell receptor beta chains were sequenced from one sample in a study of cytomegalovirus exposure and HLA in healthy donors. TCRdb keeps only in-frame clones here, not all; method: immunoSEQ multiplex PCR. The repertoire holds 150,000 or so clones, with approximately 88% as singletons. The sequencing sample was made of PBMCs. The source of these receptors is a young woman in good health and CMV-seropositive.

This clone was observed a single time. The chain is built from TRBV7-3 and TRBJ2-1; D uncertain. The germline V and J ends were trimmed by 2 bases and 10 bases, with 9 bases remaining between them. This CDR3 region has 12 residues. From germline, CDR1 is SGHTA and CDR2 FQGTGA. The CDR3 region is CASSLSPEEQFF. CDR3 nucleotides: TGTGCCAGCAGCTTATCCCCAGAAGAGCAGTTCTTC.

The gene calls are TRBV7-2 and TRBJ2-3; 9 bases are a match to TRBD1. Germline V gene sequence: CDR1 SGHTA, CDR2 FQGNSA. This CDR3 is 13 amino acids long. Trimming took 10 bases from V and 6 from J; bases not matched to a gene: 8. The CDR3 sequence: CAIHGQGLDTQYF. The CDR3 DNA is TGTGCCATCCACGGACAGGGGTTGGATACGCAGTATTTT.

The chain combines TRBV28 with TRBJ2-1, with a weak D call TRBD1 (6 bases). The length of the CDR3 is 16 residues. Trimming pared 3 bases from V and 0 bases from J, leaving 12 bases between. CDR1 MDHEN and CDR2 SYDVKM come from the germline V gene. The CDR3 bases are TGTGCCAGCAGTTTCTTGGGACAACCCTCCTACAATGAGCAGTTCTTC. Residues: CASSFLGQPSYNEQFF.

V and J are TRBV9 and TRBJ2-5; TRBD2 matches at 11 bases. The germline V gene encodes CDR1 SGDLS and CDR2 YYNGEE. V was pared by 4 bases and J by 5 bases, with 4 bases of the junction left unmatched. The CDR3 runs 14 residues. The CDR3 region has the DNA TGTGCCAGCAGCCCCCGACTAGCGGGGGAGACCCAGTACTTC. It yields the protein CASSPRLAGETQYF.

The CDR3, as DNA: TGTGCCAGCAGTAGGGACAGGGGAACCTACGAGCAGTACTTC. Translation: CASSRDRGTYEQYF. The chain uses TRBV6-1 and TRBJ2-7; 10 nucleotides line up with TRBD1. Germline assignment: CDR1 MNHNS and CDR2 SASEGT. Losses at the gene ends were 5 bases for V and 2 bases for J; bases not matched to a gene: 3. The CDR3 runs 14 residues.

Note on this clone: This sample also contains other DNA sequences that code for the same CDR3. The genes are TRBV7-9 and TRBJ1-1; D not certain. This CDR3 comprises 14 residues. With 2 bases removed from V and 0 bases from J, the gap between germline ends came to 7 bases. Germline CDR1 reads SEHNR; CDR2 reads FQNEAQ (reference sequence). The CDR3 spells CASSLSGLNTEAFF. Written as DNA, the CDR3 is TGTGCCAGCAGCTTATCAGGTCTGAACACTGAAGCTTTCTTT.

CDR3 region: CASSSPGGSSYEQYF. CDR3 sequence (DNA): TGTGCCAGCAGCTCCCCGGGTGGGAGCTCTTACGAGCAGTACTTC. This sequence joins TRBV7-2 and TRBJ2-7, with D perhaps TRBD2 (5 bases). The V gene lost 4 bases and the J gene lost 4 bases, with 17 bases spanning the gap. Germline loops: CDR1 SGHTA, CDR2 FQGNSA. The length of the CDR3 is 15 residues. The full variable domain, rest sourced from reference TRBV7-2 and TRBJ2-7, is GAGVSQSPSNKVTEKGKDVELRCDPISGHTALYWYRQSLGQGLEFLIYFQGNSAPDKSGLPSDRFSAERTGGSVSTLTIQRTQQEDSAVYLCASSSPGGSSYEQYFGPGTRLTVT.

This clone appeared once. The V and J genes are TRBV4-2 and TRBJ1-4; TRBD1 matches at 10 bases. The length of the CDR3 is 16 residues. Per the germline V gene, CDR1 is LGHNA and CDR2 is YNFKEQ. With V trimmed by 0 bases and J by 5 bases, 3 bases remained unmatched. This CDR3 reads CASSQEGQGVNEKLFF. The CDR3 bases are TGTGCCAGCAGCCAAGAAGGACAGGGGGTAAATGAAAAACTGTTTTTT.

This chain joins TRBV6-6 and TRBJ1-2, with 8 bases fitting TRBD1. V shed 6 bases, J shed 8 bases, and the junction held 8 bases outside the gene matches. This CDR3 region has 13 residues. Per the germline V gene, CDR1 is MNHNY and CDR2 is SVGAGI (reference sequence). The CDR3 nucleotides read TGTGCCAGCAGGGAACAGGGGGTTCAAGGCTACACCTTC. This translates into CASREQGVQGYTF.

CDR3 loop: CASSLDGTATNEKLFF. For the CDR3, the DNA is TGTGCCAGCAGTTTGGACGGGACTGCAACTAATGAAAAACTGTTTTTT. V is TRBV11-2 and J is TRBJ1-4, with D possibly being TRBD1 (5 bases). CDR1 and CDR2 (germline): SGHAT, FQNNGV. This CDR3 spans 16 amino acids. V was shortened by 6 bases and J by 0 bases, with 14 bases between the two germline ends.

The CDR3 protein is CASNGGGTDTQYF. CDR3 nucleotide sequence: TGTGCCAGTAATGGGGGGGGCACAGATACGCAGTATTTT. The V gene is TRBV2, the J gene TRBJ2-3; TRBD2 matches at 7 bases. CDR1 and CDR2 from the germline V gene are SNHLY and FYNNEI. The CDR3 covers 13 residues. Trimming cost V 9 bases and J 1 base; bases outside gene matches: 4.

This clone has a handful of counts. The chain joins TRBV11-1 to TRBJ2-7; 9 bases map to TRBD1. CDR1 is SGHAT, CDR2 FQDESV, per germline (reference sequence). V shed 9 bases, J shed 2 bases, and the junction held 5 bases outside the gene matches. The CDR3 is 13 amino acids. The CDR3 DNA reads TGTGCCAGAGTAGACAGGGGGACCTACGAGCAGTACTTC. Amino acid sequence: CARVDRGTYEQYF.

The chain couples TRBV13 to TRBJ2-7, with TRBD2 matching over 8 bases. The length of the CDR3 is 15 residues. CDR1 and CDR2 (germline): PRHDT, FYEKMQ (reference sequence). The J segment lost 0 bases and the V segment lost 4 bases, leaving 5 bases of the junction unmatched. The DNA of the CDR3 is TGTGCCAGCAGCTCGACTAGCGCTAGCTCCTACGAGCAGTACTTC. This translates into CASSSTSASSYEQYF.

This clone is a singleton in its sample. V is TRBV28 and J is TRBJ1-2; TRBD1 agrees at 10 bases. This CDR3 has 14 residues. Germline-derived CDR1 and CDR2 are MDHEN and SYDVKM. Trimming took 5 bases from V and 8 from J; bases not matched to a gene: 8. DNA of the CDR3: TGTGCCAGCAGTGCCACCGGGACAGGGGAAGGCTACACCTTC. Protein: CASSATGTGEGYTF.

The V call is TRBV18, the J call TRBJ1-4; 7 positions match TRBD1. The CDR3 is 14 amino acids. CDR1 KGHSH and CDR2 LQKENI come from the germline V gene. V shed 6 bases and J 8 bases; nucleotides not matched to a gene: 9. CDR3: CASSQTGAGEKLFF. The CDR3 region has the DNA TGTGCCAGCTCGCAAACAGGGGCGGGGGAAAAACTGTTTTTT.

The chain is built from TRBV30 and TRBJ1-4, with 9 bases fitting TRBD1. The CDR3 has 14 amino acids. The V and J ends lost 3 bases and 6 bases, in that order; junction bases with no gene match: 5. CDR1 and CDR2 (germline): GTSNPN, SVGIG (reference sequence). Written as DNA, the CDR3 is TGTGCCTGGAGCAGCCGGGACAGGGATGAAAAACTGTTTTTT. Translating it yields CAWSSRDRDEKLFF.

The chain uses TRBV6-1 and TRBJ2-5, with a possible D match to TRBD1 (6 bases). Trimming stripped 4 bases from V and 5 bases from J, with 20 bases between. Germline V lookup: CDR1 MNHNS, CDR2 SASEGT. The CDR3 consists of 16 residues. CDR3: CASSVSTGHPGETQYF. CDR3 DNA sequence: TGTGCCAGCAGTGTGTCAACGGGACATCCAGGGGAGACCCAGTACTTC.